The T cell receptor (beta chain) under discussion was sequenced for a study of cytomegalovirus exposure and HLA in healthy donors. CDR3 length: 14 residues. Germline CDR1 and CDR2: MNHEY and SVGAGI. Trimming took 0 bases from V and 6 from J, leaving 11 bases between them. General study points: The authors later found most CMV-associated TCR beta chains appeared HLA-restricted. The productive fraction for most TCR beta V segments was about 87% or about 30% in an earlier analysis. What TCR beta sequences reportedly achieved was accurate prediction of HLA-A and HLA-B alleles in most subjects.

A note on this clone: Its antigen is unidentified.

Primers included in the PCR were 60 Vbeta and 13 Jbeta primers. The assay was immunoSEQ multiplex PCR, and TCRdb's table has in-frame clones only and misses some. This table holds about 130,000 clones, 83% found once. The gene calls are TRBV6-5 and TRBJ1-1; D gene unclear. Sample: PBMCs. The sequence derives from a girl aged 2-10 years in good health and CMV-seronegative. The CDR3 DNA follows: TGTGCCAGCAGTTACTCGAGCGCGCCCTCTGAAGCTTTCTTT. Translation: CASSYSSAPSEAFF.